A single TCR beta chain is shown here with its context. The record originates from a study of blood T cell repertoires in COVID-19. CDR3 length: 13 amino acids. CDR1 SGHTS and CDR2 YDEGEE come from the germline V gene. V was cut by 6 bases and J by 3 bases, with 12 bases left in between. As processed by the authors: Reference gene primer amplification gave estimated nucleated cell counts. Method: immunoSEQ multiplex PCR; TCRdb's copy keeps in-frame clones and lacks some. V and J calls and clone size follow that table, whereas D and trimming were derived from the DNA. The repertoire has roughly 130,000 clones, about nine tenths of them found once; the top ten carry almost 4.5%.

Sequenced sample: peripheral blood. The gene calls are TRBV5-8 and TRBJ1-1; D is undetermined. This TCR was recovered from a man aged 40-55 years with acute or convalescent COVID-19. The CDR3 coding sequence is TGTGCCAGCACCCCCGCGGGGTACACTGAAGCTTTCTTT. The encoded protein is CASTPAGYTEAFF.